These 25 T cell receptor beta chains were all obtained from the same sample, sequenced in a study of T cell changes during pregnancy in multiple sclerosis (dated by TCRdb to between 2018 and 2021). The method behind the library was the immunoSEQ multiplex PCR assay. The immuneACCESS repertoire file appears here via TCRdb, limited to in-frame rearrangements. These files lack a portion of the clones; in checked studies, under half of the deficit traces to unresolved V genes, and the cause of the others is not known. In this sample the table shows approximately 96,000 clones, 92% of which occur a single time. 2% to 3% of the sample comes from the top ten. Sample: peripheral blood, taken after pregnancy. These receptors were collected from a female donor in good health, enrolled as a control in a pregnancy study.

The rearrangement joins TRBV9 to TRBJ1-2, with D perhaps TRBD1 (6 bases). This CDR3 is 13 amino acids long. Germline lookup yields CDR1 SGDLS and CDR2 YYNGEE. V shed 4 bases and J shed 4 bases, with 11 bases lying between them. In DNA, the CDR3 is TGTGCCAGCAGCCAGCAGGGGCTCTATGGCTACACCTTC. It codes for CASSQQGLYGYTF. The variable domain in full, completed from reference TRBV9 and TRBJ1-2, reads DSGVTQTPKHLITATGQRVTLRCSPRSGDLSVYWYQQSLDQGLQFLIQYYNGEERAKGNILERFSAQQFPDLHSELNLSSLELGDSALYFCASSQQGLYGYTFGSGTRLTVV.

Only one count was recorded for this clone. The V call is TRBV9, the J call TRBJ2-1; D might be TRBD2 (6 bases). The CDR3 runs to 14 residues. CDR1 and CDR2 (germline): SGDLS, YYNGEE. With 4 bases removed from V and 4 bases from J, the gap between germline ends came to 12 bases. CDR3 bases: TGTGCCAGCAGCCCCCGGAGGGGATACAATGAGCAGTTCTTC. This encodes CASSPRRGYNEQFF.

The chain uses TRBV5-1 and TRBJ1-1; 9 positions match TRBD1. CDR1 is SGHRS and CDR2 is YFSETQ in the germline V gene. This CDR3 has 17 residues. Unmatched junction bases numbered 9, after V lost 0 bases and J lost 3 bases. In DNA, the CDR3 is TGCGCCAGCAGCTTGGAGGGACAGGGTTTGATCGACACTGAAGCTTTCTTT. Its protein is CASSLEGQGLIDTEAFF.

This clone was counted a single time. The chain employs TRBV6-4 and TRBJ2-3; 12 positions match TRBD2. V was clipped by 6 bases and J by 1 base; unmatched bases: 8. Germline lookup yields CDR1 MRHNA and CDR2 SNTAGT. This CDR3 contains 17 residues. DNA for the CDR3: TGTGCCAGCAGCCCTAGCGGGGGGGCGAGTGGCACAGATACGCAGTATTTT. The encoded protein is CASSPSGGASGTDTQYF.

This clone was seen once. The V call is TRBV6-6, the J call TRBJ2-1, with D perhaps matching TRBD1 (6 bases). Germline CDR1 reads MNHNY; CDR2 reads SVGAGI (reference sequence). Trimming took 6 bases from V and 2 from J, leaving 11 bases between them. The CDR3 loop spans 14 amino acids. The CDR3 spells CASSRTGTYNEQFF. The CDR3 DNA sequence: TGTGCCAGCAGCCGAACAGGGACCTACAATGAGCAGTTCTTC.

The V and J genes are TRBV29-1 and TRBJ1-3; 7 bases are shared with TRBD1. V lost 5 bases to trimming and J lost 0 bases; unmatched junction nucleotides: 4. The CDR3 runs 14 residues. Germline V gene sequence: CDR1 SQVTM, CDR2 ANQGSEA. The CDR3 coding sequence is TGCAGCGTTAAGGGGGCAGCCTCTGGAAACACCATATATTTT. It yields the protein CSVKGAASGNTIYF. Filled out from reference TRBV29-1 and TRBJ1-3, the complete variable domain reads SAVISQKPSRDICQRGTSLTIQCQVDSQVTMMFWYRQQPGQSLTLIATANQGSEATYESGFVIDKFPISRPNLTFSTLTVSNMSPEDSSIYLCSVKGAASGNTIYFGEGSWLTVV.

The chain carries TRBV7-6 and TRBJ2-2; TRBD1 aligns across 10 bases. This CDR3 has 19 amino acids. Germline loops: CDR1 SGHVS, CDR2 FNYEAQ. V trimming: 0 bases; J trimming: 4 bases; junction bases outside the gene matches: 11. The CDR3: CASSLAHPGTGVGTGELFF. The CDR3 coding sequence is TGTGCCAGCAGCTTAGCCCACCCGGGGACAGGGGTTGGCACCGGGGAGCTGTTTTTT.

The chain combines TRBV29-1 with TRBJ1-2; D call uncertain. The CDR3 runs to 12 residues. V lost 1 base to trimming and J lost 8 bases, with 11 bases between them. The V gene's germline CDR1 is SQVTM and CDR2 ANQGSEA. Written as DNA, the CDR3 is TGCAGCGTTGAAGGGCTGCGGTTGGGCTACACCTTC. The encoded protein is CSVEGLRLGYTF.

This clone appeared a few times. CDR3 bases: TGTGCCAGCAGGAACGCCGGGACAGGGAATTCACCCCTCCACTTT. Amino acid sequence: CASRNAGTGNSPLHF. The chain combines TRBV6-5 with TRBJ1-6, with 9 bases that match TRBD1. In germline, CDR1 is MNHEY, CDR2 SVGAGI. This CDR3 is 15 amino acids long. The trim removed 6 bases at V and 7 bases at J, leaving 7 bases unmatched.

The chain is built from TRBV15 and TRBJ2-1, with 8 bases lining up with TRBD2. CDR1 and CDR2 (germline): LNHNV, YYDKDF (reference sequence). This CDR3 has 15 amino acids. V shed 10 bases and J 8 bases; nucleotides not matched to a gene: 16. The CDR3 nucleotides read TGTGCCATCCGAAGCTATTCGGGAGGGTATGATGAGCAGTTCTTC. It is translated as CAIRSYSGGYDEQFF.

This chain connects TRBV7-8 to TRBJ2-1; TRBD2 aligns across 14 bases. Losses at the gene ends were 5 bases for V and 1 base for J; bases not matched to a gene: 7. Germline CDR1 is SGHVS and CDR2 is FQNEAQ. This CDR3 region has 18 residues. This CDR3 reads CASSPGLAGGSSYNEQFF. As DNA, the CDR3 is TGTGCCAGCAGCCCAGGACTAGCGGGAGGATCGTCCTACAATGAGCAGTTCTTC. The entire variable domain, with the rest obtained from reference TRBV7-8 and TRBJ2-1, is as follows: GAGVSQSPRYKVAKRGQDVALRCDPISGHVSLFWYQQALGQGPEFLTYFQNEAQLDKSGLPSDRFFAERPEGSVSTLKIQRTQQEDSAVYLCASSPGLAGGSSYNEQFFGPGTRLTVL.

The V gene is TRBV28, the J gene TRBJ2-2, with 11 positions matching TRBD1. This CDR3 is 18 amino acids long. Per germline, CDR1 MDHEN and CDR2 SYDVKM. J was trimmed by 6 bases and V by 10 bases; bases with no gene match: 19. The CDR3 loop reads CATLTYFNGQGASGELFF. For the CDR3, the DNA is TGTGCCACCCTTACCTACTTTAACGGACAGGGGGCATCCGGGGAGCTGTTTTTT.

The chain carries TRBV4-1 and TRBJ1-1; D is uncertain. In germline, CDR1 is MGHRA, CDR2 YSYEKL. The CDR3 consists of 14 residues. V was trimmed by 0 bases and J by 7 bases, leaving 12 bases between them. This CDR3 is CASSQDGRQVEAFF. CDR3 nucleotide sequence: TGCGCCAGCAGCCAAGATGGTCGACAAGTTGAAGCTTTCTTT.

The rearrangement joins TRBV27 to TRBJ1-5; perhaps TRBD1 as D (5 bases). The germline V gene has CDR1 MNHEY and CDR2 SMNVEV (reference sequence). The ends were cut back, 5 bases at V and 4 bases at J, with 12 bases in the middle. The CDR3 consists of 14 residues. CDR3 nucleotide sequence: TGTGCCAGCAGTCCGTGGGGGGGAAATCAGCCCCAGCATTTT. Residues: CASSPWGGNQPQHF.

The chain recombines TRBV28 with TRBJ2-3, with 9 bases aligning to TRBD2. The germline gives CDR1 MDHEN, CDR2 SYDVKM. V lost 2 bases and J lost 2; bases outside the gene matches: 8. The CDR3 has 17 amino acids. Here the CDR3 DNA reads TGTGCCAGCAGTTTAGTCGGGCTAGCGGGGACCACAGATACGCAGTATTTT. Amino acid sequence: CASSLVGLAGTTDTQYF.

This chain uses TRBV30 with TRBJ1-1; D is undetermined. The ends were cut back, 3 bases at V and 3 bases at J, with 32 bases in the middle. This CDR3 comprises 20 residues. Per the germline V gene, CDR1 is GTSNPN and CDR2 is SVGIG (reference sequence). CDR3 coding DNA: TGTGCCTGGAGAGCAGTCAGAGGGAAGTCGTGGGAGCCTGACGACACTGAAGCTTTCTTT. It specifies CAWRAVRGKSWEPDDTEAFF.

The J gene is TRBJ1-3, the V gene TRBV30; unclear D gene. CDR1 GTSNPN and CDR2 SVGIG come from the germline V gene (reference sequence). The V end lost 4 bases, the J end lost 3 bases, and 19 bases lay between the germline ends. CDR3 length equals 16 residues. CDR3 nucleotide sequence: TGTGCCTGGAAGAGTAGTAACAGTTCGCGTGGAAACACCATATATTTT. This encodes CAWKSSNSSRGNTIYF.

The J gene is TRBJ2-1, the V gene TRBV2; 10 nucleotides line up with TRBD2. The CDR3 extends over 16 amino acids. After removal of 4 bases from V and 4 bases from J, the junction contained 7 bases not matched to a gene. From germline, CDR1 is SNHLY and CDR2 FYNNEI. CDR3 in amino acids: CASSAGTSDWYNEQFF. The CDR3 DNA follows: TGTGCCAGCAGTGCAGGGACTAGCGATTGGTACAATGAGCAGTTCTTC.

This clone was seen only once. The rearrangement uses TRBV29-1 and TRBJ2-5; D is perhaps TRBD2 (5 bases). Germline-derived CDR1 and CDR2 are SQVTM and ANQGSEA. There are 13 residues in the CDR3. The ends were cut back, 4 bases at V and 5 bases at J, with 14 bases in the middle. In nucleotides, the CDR3 is TGCAGCGTTGGAGGACTGAAAACGGAGACCCAGTACTTC. This sequence encodes CSVGGLKTETQYF.

The chain recombines TRBV13 with TRBJ1-1; tentatively, D is TRBD1 (6 bases). The CDR3 has 14 residues. Germline lookup yields CDR1 PRHDT and CDR2 FYEKMQ (reference sequence). Trimming shortened V by 5 bases and J by 4 bases, and 14 bases separated the two germline ends. As DNA, the CDR3 is TGTGCCAGCAGCGGGGGACACCTGGGCACTGAAGCTTTCTTT. Translation gives CASSGGHLGTEAFF.

The chain joins TRBV27 to TRBJ1-5; D perhaps matches TRBD1 (6 bases). Deletions cut 6 bases from V and 4 bases from J, with 19 bases between. The CDR3 sequence is 16 residues long. Germline lookup yields CDR1 MNHEY and CDR2 SMNVEV (reference sequence). The CDR3, as DNA: TGTGCCAGCAGCTTTGGGGGACAACCCCTAAATCAGCCCCAGCATTTT. Encoded protein: CASSFGGQPLNQPQHF.

V and J are TRBV2 and TRBJ2-5, with 11 bases matching TRBD2. The V gene's germline CDR1 is SNHLY and CDR2 FYNNEI. Germline trimming cut 5 bases from V and 5 bases from J; bases unmatched to any gene: 7. This CDR3 region has 15 residues. CDR3: CASSQVSGGAETQYF. The CDR3 DNA follows: TGTGCCAGCAGTCAAGTTAGCGGGGGGGCTGAGACCCAGTACTTC.

The chain employs TRBV7-3 and TRBJ2-7, with 10 bases identical to TRBD1. Trimming cost V 4 bases and J 9 bases; bases outside gene matches: 12. The length of the CDR3 is 15 residues. Germline loops: CDR1 SGHTA, CDR2 FQGTGA. The CDR3 sequence: CASSSSGTGVNGQYF. The CDR3 DNA follows: TGTGCCAGCAGCTCATCCGGGACAGGGGTAAACGGGCAGTACTTC.

The chain recombines TRBV5-6 with TRBJ2-1; D remains unclear. Trimming took 6 bases from V and 4 from J, leaving 14 bases between them. The germline gives CDR1 SGHDT, CDR2 YYEEEE. CDR3 length: 14 residues. CDR3 amino acids: CASNPGGKYNEQFF. The CDR3 DNA reads as TGTGCCAGCAACCCCGGCGGCAAGTACAATGAGCAGTTCTTC.

This rearrangement joins TRBV7-8 to TRBJ2-3, with 10 bases aligning to TRBD2. The CDR3 contains 18 residues. With 5 bases clipped from V and 2 bases from J, the junction kept 13 bases outside the gene matches. Germline lookup yields CDR1 SGHVS and CDR2 FQNEAQ. The CDR3 protein is CASSRDPRLAGVTDTQYF. CDR3 DNA sequence: TGTGCCAGCAGCCGCGACCCGAGGCTAGCGGGGGTCACAGATACGCAGTATTTT.